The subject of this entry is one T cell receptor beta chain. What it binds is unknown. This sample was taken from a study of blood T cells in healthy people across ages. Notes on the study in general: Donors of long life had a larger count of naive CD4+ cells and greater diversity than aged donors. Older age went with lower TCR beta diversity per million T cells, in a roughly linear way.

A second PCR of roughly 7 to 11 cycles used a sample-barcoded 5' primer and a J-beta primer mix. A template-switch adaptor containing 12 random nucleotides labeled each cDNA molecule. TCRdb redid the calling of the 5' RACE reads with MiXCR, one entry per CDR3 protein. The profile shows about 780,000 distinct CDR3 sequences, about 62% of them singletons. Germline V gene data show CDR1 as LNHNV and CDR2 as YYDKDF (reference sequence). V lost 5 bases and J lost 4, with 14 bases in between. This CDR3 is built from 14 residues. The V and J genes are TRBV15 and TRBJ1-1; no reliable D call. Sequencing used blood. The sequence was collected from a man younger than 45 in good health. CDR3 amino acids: CATSGYKHSTEAFF. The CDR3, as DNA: TGTGCCACCAGCGGTTATAAACATTCCACTGAAGCTTTCTTT.